Described below is a single TCR beta chain sequence and its context. These data are taken from a study of cytomegalovirus exposure and HLA in healthy donors. Germline values: CDR1 KGHSH, CDR2 LQKENI. Trimming took 6 bases from V and 8 from J; bases not matched to a gene: 7. The CDR3 spans 14 residues. Repertoires were generated with immunoSEQ multiplex PCR, while TCRdb's copy carries only in-frame clones and drops some. The sample yields about 100,000 clones, 85% to 95% seen once. The specimen sequenced was PBMCs. The origin of this receptor is a woman aged 18 to 35 in good health and CMV-seronegative. The chain carries TRBV18 and TRBJ1-2, with 12 bases lining up with TRBD1. The chain's CDR3 is CASSLGQGARGYTF. CDR3 nucleotide sequence: TGTGCCAGCTCCCTGGGACAGGGGGCGCGAGGCTACACCTTC.